The subject of this entry is one T cell receptor beta chain. The sample comes from a study of T cell responses to AZD1222 COVID-19 vaccine. The repertoire was sequenced with immunoSEQ multiplex PCR; TCRdb's copy has only in-frame clones and lacks some. The table has about 84,000 clones, approximately 85% seen once. Source: peripheral blood, taken 28 days after the second AZD1222 dose. The TCR was taken from an adult who received the AZD1222 COVID-19 vaccine.

This chain's CDR3 is CASSQRAGGNEQFF. CDR3 DNA sequence: TGTGCCAGCAGTCAAAGAGCGGGGGGGAATGAGCAGTTCTTC. This chain joins TRBV7-2 and TRBJ2-1; 10 nucleotides align to TRBD2. The CDR3 is 14 amino acids. V gave up 6 bases and J gave up 7 bases; unmatched junction bases: 6. Per the germline V gene, CDR1 is SGHTA and CDR2 is FQGNSA. The whole variable domain, filled in from reference TRBV7-2 and TRBJ2-1, reads GAGVSQSPSNKVTEKGKDVELRCDPISGHTALYWYRQSLGQGLEFLIYFQGNSAPDKSGLPSDRFSAERTGGSVSTLTIQRTQQEDSAVYLCASSQRAGGNEQFFGPGTRLTVL.